This TCR beta chain was captured by sequencing in a study of blood T cell repertoires in COVID-19. Generated by immunoSEQ multiplex PCR, the TCRdb table keeps only in-frame clones and is missing some. Found here are over 300,000 clones, almost 85% of them singletons; the top ten hold just over 7%. The CDR3 contains 14 residues. With 2 bases removed from V and 3 bases from J, the gap between germline ends came to 10 bases. From germline, CDR1 is LGHDT and CDR2 YNNKEL (reference sequence). The specimen was peripheral blood. The chain is built from TRBV3-1 (or the pseudogene TRBV3-2) and TRBJ1-1; possible D gene TRBD1, 5 bases. The TCR sequence derives from a human donor in a cohort sampled during active COVID-19. For the CDR3, the DNA is TGTGCCAGCAGCCAAAGGGGATACGACACTGAAGCTTTCTTT. Encoded protein: CASSQRGYDTEAFF.